Below, one T cell receptor (beta chain) is given with its context. The germline V gene has CDR1 SGHTA and CDR2 FQGTGA. V was cut by 8 bases and J by 8 bases, with 16 bases left in between. This CDR3 comprises 13 residues. This sample is drawn from a study of blood T cell repertoires in COVID-19. Study background: Whether acute or convalescent, the COVID-19 samples came from the United States, Italy and Spain. T cells, B-cell-depleted T cells, or PBMCs supplied cDNA or gDNA.

Authors' processing steps: Amplification with reference gene primers provided the estimates of nucleated cell counts. Assay used: immunoSEQ multiplex PCR; TCRdb lists only in-frame clones, some missing. V, J and clone size are those of that table, while D and trimming were read from the DNA. The sample comprises under 150,000 clones, 84% of which are singletons, and around 4% rests with the top ten. The TCR was taken from an older woman with acute or convalescent COVID-19. The chain recombines TRBV7-3 with TRBJ2-1, with D perhaps TRBD1 (5 bases). The sequencing input was peripheral blood. CDR3 nucleotides: TGTGCCAGCGGGAAGTCAGGGAAAGATGAGCAGTTCTTC. It translates to CASGKSGKDEQFF.